Listed below are T cell receptor beta chains from one sample, sequenced in a study of blood T cells in healthy people across ages. TCRdb re-called the 5' RACE reads through MiXCR, storing one row per CDR3 protein. Of over a million distinct CDR3 sequences listed, 35% to 45% are singletons. Source material: blood. The receptors originated from a woman between 18 and 29 years old in good health. CDR3s leave out the opening cysteine and the closing phenylalanine or tryptophan. D genes are given only for firm matches. Expanded clones get a size class; other rows say once, few or many, or leave the size out.

V	size	D	J	CDR3
TRBV20-1	few	NA	TRBJ1-1	SAHPTPLSIAF
TRBV20-1	NA	NA	TRBJ1-6	SARDYPTGSQNSPLH
TRBV12-3/TRBV12-4	few	TRBD1	TRBJ1-1	ASSSPDRGLTEAF
TRBV20-1	few	TRBD2	TRBJ2-3	SAPGGFGTDTQY
TRBV30	few	TRBD2	TRBJ2-5	AWSSGTSGQETQY
TRBV4-1	NA	TRBD2	TRBJ2-4	ASSQGSSSGRAKNIQY
TRBV3-1	NA	TRBD2	TRBJ2-5	ASSQGVLAGVRY
TRBV6-4	once	TRBD1	TRBJ2-7	ASSDLNHVFRDRESYEQY
TRBV9	NA	NA	TRBJ1-2	ASSSERDTSLDGYT
TRBV4-1	NA	NA	TRBJ2-3	ASSQEGQGPDTQS
TRBV28	NA	NA	TRBJ2-2	ASGTRQLLKLANTGELF
TRBV7-3	NA	TRBD2	TRBJ2-3	ASSLTSQIAGGTGDTQY
TRBV20-1	NA	NA	TRBJ2-5	SARFRGGETQY
TRBV12-3/TRBV12-4	NA	NA	TRBJ1-6	ASLQGQSYNSPLH
TRBV20-1	few	NA	TRBJ1-4	SAIGGGVEKLF
TRBV28	NA	NA	TRBJ2-7	ASKGAGEQY
TRBV6-2/TRBV6-3	NA	NA	TRBJ2-1	ASGWGGGYNEQF
TRBV6-1	NA	NA	NA	ASSEGPSLSAHEQY
TRBV5-8	once	TRBD2	TRBJ2-3	ASSWLAGNTQY
TRBV29-1	NA	NA	TRBJ1-2	SIPRQLRDYGYT
TRBV15	few	NA	TRBJ2-1	ATSRGGGATYNEQF
TRBV10-3	few	TRBD2	TRBJ2-5	AISDPGLAGGQETQY
TRBV5-1	NA	TRBD2	TRBJ2-3	ASSAPLAGGTDTQY
TRBV29-1	few	NA	TRBJ1-1	SVEPMDRNEAF
TRBV4-1	NA	NA	TRBJ2-5	ASSQLGLGETQY
TRBV12-3/TRBV12-4	NA	TRBD2	TRBJ2-1	ASSVPSGGYEQF
TRBV3-1	NA	NA	TRBJ2-3	ASSQAGSAQY
TRBV10-3	NA	TRBD1	NA	AINRGQNPAYEQY
TRBV20-1	few	NA	TRBJ2-1	SAPSPSGGEQF
TRBV6-2/TRBV6-3	NA	TRBD1	TRBJ2-7	ASSPTGQGPYNEQY
TRBV27	NA	TRBD1	TRBJ1-6	ASSGTGFYNSPLH
TRBV5-1	NA	NA	TRBJ2-2	ASSLAGQPNTGELF
TRBV20-1	NA	NA	TRBJ2-3	SATRAGLDTQY
TRBV10-3	NA	NA	TRBJ2-3	ATSPAGSTDTQY
TRBV6-5	NA	NA	TRBJ1-1	ASSYSANTEAF
TRBV12-3/TRBV12-4	NA	TRBD2	TRBJ2-2	ASSRIAGVLTGELF
TRBV20-1	few	TRBD2	TRBJ2-1	SARISGRDHNEQF
TRBV20-1	NA	TRBD2	TRBJ2-3	SAPRLAGFNPDTQY
TRBV12-3/TRBV12-4	NA	NA	TRBJ2-7	ASSFTGGGEQY
TRBV5-1	NA	NA	TRBJ2-1	ASSLVPAGSSYNEQF
TRBV20-1	NA	NA	NA	SAPTGTYSYNEQY